Following are 13 T cell receptor beta chains from one sample sequenced in a study of blood T cell repertoires in COVID-19. Sequencing used immunoSEQ multiplex PCR; TCRdb keeps in-frame clones, though not all of them. The sample lists some 390,000 clones; around 87% were seen once. Sequenced input: peripheral blood. These TCRs come from a woman in her fifties or sixties with COVID-19, enrolled during active disease.

This rearrangement joins TRBV11-3 to TRBJ2-2; TRBD1 agrees at 7 bases. The CDR3 is 15 residues long. V lost 5 bases, J lost 4 bases, and 7 bases stayed unmatched. The germline V gene has CDR1 SGHNT and CDR2 YENEEA. CDR3 DNA sequence: TGTGCCAGCAGCCCCCTGGCAGGGGGCACCGGGGAGCTGTTTTTT. As protein: CASSPLAGGTGELFF.

The rearrangement joins TRBV15 to TRBJ2-3, with TRBD2 matching over 9 bases. After removal of 5 bases from V and 1 base from J, the junction contained 7 bases not matched to a gene. The CDR3 covers 16 residues. Germline V gene data show CDR1 as LNHNV and CDR2 as YYDKDF (reference sequence). The CDR3 bases are TGTGCCACCAGCTTACAAGCGGGGGGCGGCACAGATACGCAGTATTTT. Protein: CATSLQAGGGTDTQYF.

This chain links TRBV9 with TRBJ2-3, with TRBD2 matching over 10 bases. CDR1 and CDR2 from the germline V gene are SGDLS and YYNGEE. J lost 3 bases, V lost 3 bases, and 4 bases had no gene match. The CDR3 is made up of 15 amino acids. The CDR3 bases are TGTGCCAGCAGCGAGCGGGGGGGCGGGACAGATACGCAGTATTTT. Amino acid sequence: CASSERGGGTDTQYF.

The chain is built from TRBV30 and TRBJ2-3; TRBD1 agrees at 8 bases. This CDR3 spans 12 amino acids. Per germline, CDR1 GTSNPN and CDR2 SVGIG (reference sequence). V lost 7 bases and J lost 2; bases outside the gene matches: 2. The CDR3 is CASGQDTDTQYF. CDR3 sequence (DNA): TGTGCCTCGGGACAGGACACAGATACGCAGTATTTT.

This rearrangement joins TRBV2 to TRBJ1-5, with D unclear. Germline-derived CDR1 and CDR2 are SNHLY and FYNNEI. The CDR3 is 14 residues long. V lost 7 bases, J lost 2 bases, and 12 bases lay in between. The CDR3 nucleotides read TGTGCCAGCAACGGGATCTTGGGCAATCAGCCCCAGCATTTT. This codes for CASNGILGNQPQHF.

The rearrangement links TRBV7-6 to TRBJ1-3, with 12 bases identical to TRBD1. J lost 4 bases, V lost 5 bases, and 12 bases had no gene match. The V gene's germline CDR1 is SGHVS and CDR2 FNYEAQ. The CDR3 is made up of 18 amino acids. CDR3 loop: CASSRRGDRGLSGNTIYF. The CDR3 nucleotides read TGTGCCAGCAGCAGGCGGGGGGACAGGGGGCTTTCGGGAAACACCATATATTTT. The full variable domain, with the rest looked up from reference TRBV7-6 and TRBJ1-3, is GAGVSQSPRYKVTKRGQDVALRCDPISGHVSLYWYRQALGQGPEFLTYFNYEAQQDKSGLPNDRFSAERPEGSISTLTIQRTEQRDSAMYRCASSRRGDRGLSGNTIYFGEGSWLTVV.

The chain employs TRBV7-2 and TRBJ1-4; 8 nucleotides agree with TRBD1. Germline V lookup: CDR1 SGHTA, CDR2 FQGNSA. V dropped 3 bases and J dropped 8; count of bases not matched to a gene: 8. The CDR3 sequence is 15 residues long. For the CDR3, the DNA is TGTGCCAGCAGCTTGACAGGGGTACTTTCGGAAAAACTGTTTTTT. As protein: CASSLTGVLSEKLFF.

J is TRBJ1-2 and V is TRBV5-1; no definite D call. Germline CDR1 is SGHRS and CDR2 is YFSETQ. The CDR3 is 14 amino acids. V was clipped by 0 bases and J by 2 bases, with 8 bases between them. CDR3 protein: CASSLDAENYGYTF. CDR3 coding DNA: TGCGCCAGCAGCTTGGACGCTGAGAACTATGGCTACACCTTC.

The chain has TRBV19 and TRBJ2-1; tentatively, D is TRBD2 (7 bases). The CDR3 loop spans 13 amino acids. Germline assignment: CDR1 LNHDA and CDR2 SQIVND (reference sequence). V was shortened by 4 bases and J by 5 bases, with 9 bases between the two germline ends. The chain's CDR3 is CASSRGGDNEQFF. CDR3 DNA: TGTGCCAGTAGTAGGGGGGGCGACAATGAGCAGTTCTTC.

This clone was picked up a small number of times. J is TRBJ1-2 and V is TRBV30, with D possibly being TRBD1 (6 bases). Trimming stripped 3 bases from V and 4 bases from J, with 12 bases between. CDR3 size: 13 residues. Per germline, CDR1 GTSNPN and CDR2 SVGIG (reference sequence). CDR3 residues: CAWRRQEVYGYTF. DNA for the CDR3: TGTGCCTGGAGAAGACAGGAAGTCTATGGCTACACCTTC.

The rearrangement joins TRBV19 to TRBJ1-4; D gene uncertain. Trimming cost V 4 bases and J 8 bases, with 14 bases left between them. CDR3 length: 14 residues. Germline V gene lookup returns CDR1 LNHDA and CDR2 SQIVND (reference sequence). CDR3 in DNA: TGTGCCAGTAGTAACCCCCGGGTTAGCGAAAAACTGTTTTTT. It is translated as CASSNPRVSEKLFF.

The rearrangement joins TRBV2 to TRBJ1-2; tentatively, D is TRBD1 (6 bases). From germline, CDR1 is SNHLY and CDR2 FYNNEI. Trimming stripped 5 bases from V and 7 bases from J, with 20 bases between. The CDR3 is 15 amino acids. The chain's CDR3 is CASSPTPRQGSGYTF. The CDR3 DNA reads TGTGCCAGCAGTCCTACCCCAAGGCAGGGGTCTGGCTACACCTTC.

The rearrangement links TRBV6-5 to TRBJ1-4, with 7 positions matching TRBD1. CDR3 length equals 15 residues. The V segment lost 5 bases and the J segment 10 bases; nucleotides outside the gene matches: 13. Germline V lookup: CDR1 MNHEY, CDR2 SVGAGI. Here the CDR3 DNA reads TGTGCCAGCAGTCTAGACAGGGTGAGGGGTGGAAAACTGTTTTTT. Its translation is CASSLDRVRGGKLFF.